Listed here are 19 T cell receptor beta chains from one sample, sequenced in a study of cytomegalovirus exposure and HLA in healthy donors. PCR was performed using 60 Vbeta and 13 Jbeta primers. Sequencing used immunoSEQ multiplex PCR; TCRdb keeps in-frame clones, though not all of them. The table shows about 140,000 clones, with 75% to 90% occurring only once. Material: PBMCs. The receptor source for this set is a female donor in good health and CMV-seronegative.

This clone has a count of ten or more. The chain employs TRBV25-1 and TRBJ2-1, with TRBD2 matching 13 bases. The CDR3 runs 15 residues. Trimming took 8 bases from V and 6 from J; bases not matched to a gene: 7. Per germline, CDR1 MGHDK and CDR2 SYGVNS. This chain's CDR3 is CASGWTSGRVNEQFF. CDR3 coding DNA: TGTGCCAGCGGGTGGACTAGCGGGAGAGTCAATGAGCAGTTCTTC.

This chain uses TRBV7-9 with TRBJ1-2; tentative D call: TRBD1 (5 bases). In germline, CDR1 is SEHNR, CDR2 FQNEAQ (reference sequence). CDR3 length: 16 amino acids. V lost 1 base, J lost 3 bases, and 15 bases lay in between. CDR3 DNA: TGTGCCAGCAGCTTAGATGAACAGGTGACTCACTATGGCTACACCTTC. This translates into CASSLDEQVTHYGYTF.

The rearrangement uses TRBV7-9 and TRBJ2-5; D remains ambiguous. Trimming shortened V by 1 base and J by 2 bases, and 8 bases separated the two germline ends. This CDR3 comprises 14 residues. CDR1 and CDR2 (germline): SEHNR, FQNEAQ (reference sequence). CDR3 region: CASSLDSQQETQYF. As DNA, the CDR3 is TGTGCCAGCAGCTTAGACAGCCAACAAGAGACCCAGTACTTC.

This rearrangement joins TRBV25-1 to TRBJ2-3; 7 bases fit TRBD1. CDR1 MGHDK and CDR2 SYGVNS come from the germline V gene. This CDR3 is built from 16 residues. J lost 1 base, V lost 3 bases, and 7 bases had no gene match. The DNA for the CDR3 is TGTGCCAGCAGTGACGCCAGGGGGAGTCGCACAGATACGCAGTATTTT. Translation gives CASSDARGSRTDTQYF. Combining the CDR3 with reference TRBV25-1 and TRBJ2-3 gives the whole variable domain EADIYQTPRYLVIGTGKKITLECSQTMGHDKMYWYQQDPGMELHLIHYSYGVNSTEKGDLSSESTVSRIRTEHFPLTLESARPSHTSQYLCASSDARGSRTDTQYFGPGTRLTVL.

V usage is TRBV5-4 and J usage is TRBJ2-7; 8 nucleotides match TRBD2. Germline CDR1 reads SGHNT; CDR2 reads YYREEE (reference sequence). V dropped 3 bases and J dropped 5; count of bases not matched to a gene: 13. The CDR3 has 16 amino acids. Here the CDR3 DNA reads TGTGCCAGCAGCTCGTTGCCCTCGACTAGCGTCCACGAGCAGTACTTC. This gives the protein CASSSLPSTSVHEQYF.

This clone was seen a single time. The genes are TRBV2 and TRBJ2-7; 9 bases are a match to TRBD2. This CDR3 is built from 16 residues. V lost 7 bases, J lost 5 bases, and 15 bases stayed unmatched. CDR1 and CDR2 from the germline V gene are SNHLY and FYNNEI. Here the CDR3 reads CASNYAAASGNHEQYF. CDR3 in DNA: TGTGCCAGCAATTATGCCGCGGCTAGCGGGAACCACGAGCAGTACTTC.

The rearrangement joins TRBV4-1 to TRBJ1-3; D not certain. Trimming removed 0 bases at V and 0 bases at J, with 12 bases between. This CDR3 region has 17 residues. CDR1 is MGHRA, CDR2 YSYEKL, per germline. This CDR3 is CASSQEIIPSSGNTIYF. DNA for the CDR3: TGCGCCAGCAGCCAAGAAATAATACCGAGCTCTGGAAACACCATATATTTT.

In this sample, this clone turned up once. V is TRBV2 and J is TRBJ2-7; TRBD1 might be the D (6 bases). This CDR3 contains 14 residues. Germline values: CDR1 SNHLY, CDR2 FYNNEI. The ends were cut back, 6 bases at V and 3 bases at J, with 15 bases in the middle. The CDR3 bases are TGTGCCAGCAGCCCCGAGGGGGTAGACTACGAGCAGTACTTC. The encoded protein is CASSPEGVDYEQYF.

The chain has TRBV14 and TRBJ2-7, with TRBD1 matching 10 bases. This CDR3 contains 15 residues. Looked up from germline, CDR1 is SGHDN and CDR2 is FVKESK. After removal of 4 bases from V and 5 bases from J, the junction contained 8 bases not matched to a gene. The CDR3 sequence: CASSRQGAVWDEQYF. CDR3 bases: TGTGCCAGCAGCCGACAGGGGGCGGTTTGGGACGAGCAGTACTTC.

This chain links TRBV6-1 with TRBJ1-2; TRBD1 agrees at 7 bases. The CDR3 consists of 15 residues. V lost 5 bases, J lost 6 bases, and 12 bases stayed unmatched. Germline V gives CDR1 MNHNS, CDR2 SASEGT. The CDR3 nucleotides are TGTGCCAGCAGTCCCCTAGGAGGGGACAGAAATGGCTACACCTTC. Amino acid sequence: CASSPLGGDRNGYTF.

This clone showed up just a few times. The chain couples TRBV6-4 to TRBJ2-1; TRBD2 matches 9 bases. The CDR3 extends over 13 amino acids. From germline, CDR1 is MRHNA and CDR2 SNTAGT. V gave up 9 bases and J gave up 8 bases; unmatched junction bases: 8. CDR3 in DNA: TGTGCCAGTAGCGGGAGACTGAACCATGAGCAGTTCTTC. Its translation: CASSGRLNHEQFF.

A few counts support this clone. The genes are TRBV7-2 and TRBJ1-1; 8 positions agree with TRBD1. This CDR3 contains 15 residues. V gave up 5 bases and J gave up 4 bases; unmatched junction bases: 9. CDR1 and CDR2 from the germline V gene are SGHTA and FQGNSA. CDR3 coding DNA: TGTGCCAGCAGCCCGCTGGGACAGGTTAGCACTGAAGCTTTCTTT. Amino acid sequence: CASSPLGQVSTEAFF.

The rearrangement uses TRBV10-3 and TRBJ1-4; maybe TRBD1 (6 bases). The CDR3 sequence is 13 residues long. Germline values: CDR1 ENHRY, CDR2 SYGVKD. Trimming removed 0 bases from V and 15 bases from J, with 14 bases in between. The CDR3 DNA reads as TGTGCCATCAGTGAGTCAAATTTGGACAGTTTGTTTTTT. This gives the protein CAISESNLDSLFF.

The chain links TRBV29-1 to TRBJ2-1; 7 nucleotides align to TRBD2. CDR3 length: 15 amino acids. The V and J ends lost 7 bases and 0 bases, in that order; junction bases with no gene match: 9. CDR1 and CDR2 (germline): SQVTM, ANQGSEA. Written as DNA, the CDR3 is TGCAGCGCGGTTTTAGCTAGCGGCTCCTACAATGAGCAGTTCTTC. This encodes CSAVLASGSYNEQFF.

This clone was picked up a small number of times. V is TRBV6-1 and J is TRBJ2-1; the D is unclear. Trimming left V 1 base short and J 10 bases short, with 5 bases between. The length of the CDR3 is 11 residues. The V gene's germline CDR1 is MNHNS and CDR2 SASEGT. CDR3 nucleotide sequence: TGTGCCAGCAGTGAAGGCGGCGAGCAGTTCTTC. Protein sequence: CASSEGGEQFF.

This chain uses TRBV5-4 with TRBJ2-1; 12 nucleotides align to TRBD2. Germline V CDR1 and CDR2: SGHNT, YYREEE (reference sequence). This CDR3 comprises 15 residues. The J segment lost 8 bases and the V segment lost 4 bases, leaving 7 bases of the junction unmatched. CDR3 in DNA: TGTGCCAGCAGCCAGACTAGCGGGAGTGTCTATGAGCAGTTCTTC. This sequence encodes CASSQTSGSVYEQFF.

This clone was detected only once. J is TRBJ1-2 and V is TRBV2; 8 nucleotides line up with TRBD1. The CDR3 runs 13 residues. Germline CDR1 SNHLY, CDR2 FYNNEI. V lost 3 bases and J lost 4; bases outside the gene matches: 1. CDR3: CASSDRGLYGYTF. The CDR3 DNA is TGTGCCAGCAGTGACAGGGGGCTCTATGGCTACACCTTC.

The rearrangement links TRBV6-5 to TRBJ2-7, with D possibly TRBD1 on 6 matching bases. V lost 4 bases to trimming and J lost 3 bases, with 19 bases between them. Germline-derived CDR1 and CDR2 are MNHEY and SVGAGI. This CDR3 contains 16 residues. CDR3 in amino acids: CASSSDGTRLVYEQYF. CDR3 DNA: TGTGCCAGCAGTTCGGACGGGACAAGATTAGTCTACGAGCAGTACTTC.

On this clone itself: This sample also contains other DNA sequences that code for the same CDR3. The chain uses TRBV5-6 and TRBJ2-1; possibly TRBD2 for D (5 bases). From germline, CDR1 is SGHDT and CDR2 YYEEEE. The CDR3 contains 12 residues. With 0 bases removed from V and 10 bases from J, the gap between germline ends came to 8 bases. CDR3 amino acids: CASSLASGEQFF. The DNA for the CDR3 is TGTGCCAGCAGCTTGGCGTCGGGAGAGCAGTTCTTC.